Listed below are T cell receptor beta chains from one sample, sequenced in a study of T-cell memory formation after mild COVID-19. TCRdb ran MiXCR on the 5' RACE reads and lists one entry per CDR3 protein. The data contain over 400,000 distinct CDR3 sequences, 20% to 30% of them singletons. Material for sequencing was PBMCs or a T cell subset sorted from them (not recorded which). The receptor set was obtained from an adult woman who had mild COVID-19 (a few samples of this study predate the infection). Cell type and time point are not known. The CDR3 runs from the conserved cysteine through the conserved F or W. Fields, in order: V gene, J gene, CDR3 protein.

v_gene: TRBV6-5
j_gene: TRBJ2-5
CDR3aa: CASSYDGRNQETQYF

v_gene: TRBV24-1
j_gene: TRBJ2-1
CDR3aa: CATSDPGGRNEQFF

v_gene: TRBV4-1
j_gene: TRBJ2-5
CDR3aa: CASSHTGTGKETQYF

v_gene: TRBV4-1
j_gene: TRBJ2-5
CDR3aa: CASSATSGVETQYF

v_gene: TRBV7-2
j_gene: TRBJ1-2
CDR3aa: CASSLEGGYGYTF

v_gene: TRBV5-1
j_gene: TRBJ2-5
CDR3aa: CASTTSGANGETQYF

v_gene: TRBV29-1
j_gene: TRBJ2-5
CDR3aa: CSVGPQETQYF

v_gene: TRBV24-1
j_gene: TRBJ2-7
CDR3aa: CATSDSGDYEQYF

v_gene: TRBV2
j_gene: TRBJ1-1
CDR3aa: CASSEGGDRQNTEAFF

v_gene: TRBV20-1
j_gene: TRBJ2-6
CDR3aa: CSAISFTPSGANVLTF

v_gene: TRBV9
j_gene: TRBJ2-3
CDR3aa: CASSVGDNGDTQYF

v_gene: TRBV5-6
j_gene: TRBJ2-7
CDR3aa: CASSLGARVYEQYF

v_gene: TRBV5-1
j_gene: TRBJ2-6
CDR3aa: CASSGGQGAPGANVLTF

v_gene: TRBV27
j_gene: TRBJ1-1
CDR3aa: CASSSSRVNTEAFF

v_gene: TRBV20-1
j_gene: TRBJ2-7
CDR3aa: CSAWSSYEQYF

v_gene: TRBV20-1
j_gene: TRBJ2-1
CDR3aa: CSARDLQGSYNEQFF

v_gene: TRBV20-1
j_gene: TRBJ2-3
CDR3aa: CSARGGSGTDTQYF

v_gene: TRBV25-1
j_gene: TRBJ2-4
CDR3aa: CASSHLGLDQNIQYF

v_gene: TRBV20-1
j_gene: TRBJ2-5
CDR3aa: CSASDAGTGKETQYF

v_gene: TRBV7-9
j_gene: TRBJ1-6
CDR3aa: CASNGRLDSPLHF

v_gene: TRBV20-1
j_gene: TRBJ2-2
CDR3aa: CSAQTGGAAGELFF

v_gene: TRBV19
j_gene: TRBJ2-7
CDR3aa: CASRQLAGDYEQYF

v_gene: TRBV21-1
j_gene: TRBJ2-3
CDR3aa: CASSPLKGHRRADTQYF

v_gene: TRBV24-1
j_gene: TRBJ2-1
CDR3aa: CATSDWGPSSDEQFF

v_gene: TRBV10-3
j_gene: TRBJ2-1
CDR3aa: CAIMRREGNNEQFF

v_gene: TRBV6-1
j_gene: TRBJ2-5
CDR3aa: CASSESGQKETQYF

v_gene: TRBV7-2
j_gene: TRBJ2-3
CDR3aa: CASSPRASYTDTQYF

v_gene: TRBV27
j_gene: TRBJ2-6
CDR3aa: CASSAVRLGPDVLTF

v_gene: TRBV7-9
j_gene: TRBJ2-7
CDR3aa: CASSLRGVEQYF

v_gene: TRBV29-1
j_gene: TRBJ2-2
CDR3aa: CSVEVGQSDTGELFF

v_gene: TRBV3-1
j_gene: TRBJ2-1
CDR3aa: CASSQLLAVGKSYNEQFF

v_gene: TRBV5-1
j_gene: TRBJ1-2
CDR3aa: CASSLVPGVYGYTF

v_gene: TRBV5-4
j_gene: TRBJ2-1
CDR3aa: CASDPGTGVVNEQFF

v_gene: TRBV7-2
j_gene: TRBJ2-5
CDR3aa: CASSLAPGTGRQTQYF

v_gene: TRBV7-3
j_gene: TRBJ2-5
CDR3aa: CASSKGQPQETQYF

v_gene: TRBV28
j_gene: TRBJ2-7
CDR3aa: CASRRRDRANAGQYF

v_gene: TRBV5-1
j_gene: TRBJ2-5
CDR3aa: CASSVGGILQETQYF

v_gene: TRBV5-1
j_gene: TRBJ2-1
CDR3aa: CASSFRGSGEQFF

v_gene: TRBV4-3
j_gene: TRBJ2-1
CDR3aa: CASSQGRVGNEQFF

v_gene: TRBV2
j_gene: TRBJ2-1
CDR3aa: CASRSGLAGGNEQFF

v_gene: TRBV6-5
j_gene: TRBJ2-7
CDR3aa: CASSYSGLAGEPYEQYF

v_gene: TRBV7-3
j_gene: TRBJ2-1
CDR3aa: CASSFGRLTPYNEQFF

v_gene: TRBV4-3
j_gene: TRBJ2-7
CDR3aa: CASSQGVGQGWAEQYF

v_gene: TRBV6-5
j_gene: TRBJ2-3
CDR3aa: CASSYPSRGRGTDTQYF

v_gene: TRBV7-9
j_gene: TRBJ2-7
CDR3aa: CASSHRGDSYEQYF

v_gene: TRBV7-8
j_gene: TRBJ1-1
CDR3aa: CASSLRTGEGDTEAFF

v_gene: TRBV11-3
j_gene: TRBJ2-3
CDR3aa: CASSFTQGAKDTQYF

v_gene: TRBV5-1
j_gene: TRBJ2-3
CDR3aa: CASSWDSTDTQYF

v_gene: TRBV5-5
j_gene: TRBJ2-1
CDR3aa: CASIQTWAYNEQFF

v_gene: TRBV7-2
j_gene: TRBJ2-1
CDR3aa: CASSTSGLVFYEQFF

v_gene: TRBV5-6
j_gene: TRBJ1-1
CDR3aa: CASSRAGVLNTEAFF

v_gene: TRBV7-2
j_gene: TRBJ2-2
CDR3aa: CASSLAFGGELFF

v_gene: TRBV12-3/TRBV12-4
j_gene: TRBJ1-1
CDR3aa: CASSSRNREAFF

v_gene: TRBV2
j_gene: TRBJ1-6
CDR3aa: CASVGPGDWSYNSPLHF

v_gene: TRBV6-6
j_gene: TRBJ2-5
CDR3aa: CASSLGFWSQRQETQYF

v_gene: TRBV10-3
j_gene: TRBJ2-3
CDR3aa: CAISEVAPGQGADTQYF

v_gene: TRBV6-5
j_gene: TRBJ2-3
CDR3aa: CASSTGGGPTDTQYF